Described below is a single T cell receptor (beta chain) sequence and its context. Its specificity is unknown. The ends were cut back, 1 base at V and 7 bases at J, with 16 bases in the middle. The length of the CDR3 is 15 residues. The entry originates in a study of blood T cells in healthy people across ages. Study-wide results and caveats: Not knowing donor CMV status may have confounded expanded clonotype changes.

Alongside a J-beta primer mix, a sample-barcoded 5' primer served in a second PCR lasting about 6 to 11 cycles. Using its own MiXCR run on the 5' RACE reads, TCRdb lists one record per CDR3 protein. The sample shows over 450,000 distinct CDR3 sequences, 20% to 30% of them seen only once. This sample was shared with a second study, whose subject was T cells of mothers and their children. That work contributes: Biologically related mothers and children overlapped slightly more than unrelated pairs, a non-significant difference.

The chain uses TRBV12-3 or TRBV12-4 and TRBJ1-2; D gene uncertain. The sample consisted of blood. The receptor comes from a boy aged 10-17 years in good health. The CDR3 is CASSLDPGMSAGYTF. The CDR3 nucleotides are TGTGCCAGCAGTTTAGATCCGGGGATGAGCGCTGGCTACACCTTC.